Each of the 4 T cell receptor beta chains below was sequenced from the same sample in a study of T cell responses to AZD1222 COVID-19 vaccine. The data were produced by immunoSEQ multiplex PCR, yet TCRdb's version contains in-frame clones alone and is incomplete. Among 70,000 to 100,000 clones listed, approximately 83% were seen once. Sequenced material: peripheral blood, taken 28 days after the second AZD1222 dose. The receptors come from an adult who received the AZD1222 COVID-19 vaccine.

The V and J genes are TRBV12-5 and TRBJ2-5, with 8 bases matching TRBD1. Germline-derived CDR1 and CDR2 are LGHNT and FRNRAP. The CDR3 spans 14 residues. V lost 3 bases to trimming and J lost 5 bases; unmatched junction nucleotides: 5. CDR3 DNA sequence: TGTGCTAGTGGTTTTCAGGGGGCGGGCGAGACCCAGTACTTC. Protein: CASGFQGAGETQYF.

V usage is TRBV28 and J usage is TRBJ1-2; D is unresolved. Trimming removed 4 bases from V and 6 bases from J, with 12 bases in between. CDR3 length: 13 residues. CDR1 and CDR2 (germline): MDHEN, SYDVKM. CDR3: CASSSPPQHGYTF. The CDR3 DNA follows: TGTGCCAGCAGTTCCCCCCCCCAGCATGGCTACACCTTC.

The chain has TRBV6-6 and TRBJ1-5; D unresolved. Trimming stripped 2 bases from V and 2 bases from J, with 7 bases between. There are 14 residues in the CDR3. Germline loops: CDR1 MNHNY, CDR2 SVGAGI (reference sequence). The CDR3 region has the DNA TGTGCCAGCAGTTACCCCGGGGGCAATCAGCCCCAGCATTTT. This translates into CASSYPGGNQPQHF.

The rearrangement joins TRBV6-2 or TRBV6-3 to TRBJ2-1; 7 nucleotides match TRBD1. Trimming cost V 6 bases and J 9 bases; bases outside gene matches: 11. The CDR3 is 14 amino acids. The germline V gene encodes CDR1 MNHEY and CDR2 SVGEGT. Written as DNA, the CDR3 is TGTGCCAGCAGCGGGACAGTGAGGCAGAGTGAGCAGTTCTTC. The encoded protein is CASSGTVRQSEQFF.